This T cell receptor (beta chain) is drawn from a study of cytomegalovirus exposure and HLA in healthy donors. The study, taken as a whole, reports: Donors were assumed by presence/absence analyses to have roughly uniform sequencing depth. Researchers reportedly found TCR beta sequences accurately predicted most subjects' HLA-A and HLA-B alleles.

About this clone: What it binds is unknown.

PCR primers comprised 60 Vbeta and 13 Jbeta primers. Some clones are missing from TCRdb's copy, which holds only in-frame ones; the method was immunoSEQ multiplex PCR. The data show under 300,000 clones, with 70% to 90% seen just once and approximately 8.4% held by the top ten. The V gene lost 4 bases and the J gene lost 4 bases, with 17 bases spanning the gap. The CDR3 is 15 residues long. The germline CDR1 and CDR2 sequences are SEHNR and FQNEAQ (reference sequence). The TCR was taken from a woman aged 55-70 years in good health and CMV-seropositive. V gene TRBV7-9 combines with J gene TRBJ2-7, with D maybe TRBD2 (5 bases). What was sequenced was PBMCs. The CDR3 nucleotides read TGTGCCAGCAGCTCACCGGGGTGGCGCGGGTACGAGCAGTACTTC. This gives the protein CASSSPGWRGYEQYF. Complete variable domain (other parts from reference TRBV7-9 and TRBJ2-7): DTGVSQNPRHKITKRGQNVTFRCDPISEHNRLYWYRQTLGQGPEFLTYFQNEAQLEKSRLLSDRFSAERPKGSFSTLEIQRTEQGDSAMYLCASSSPGWRGYEQYFGPGTRLTVT.